This T cell receptor beta chain was recorded in a study of blood T cell repertoires in COVID-19. Overall study context: The United States, Italy and Spain provided the acute and convalescent COVID-19 samples.

Authors' processing steps: Reference gene primer amplification gave nucleated cell count estimates. Sequenced by immunoSEQ multiplex PCR; TCRdb stores in-frame clones only, minus some. Clone size and the V and J calls come from that table; the DNA yielded D and trimming. The sample lists under 200,000 clones, approximately 82% seen once, with about 5% in the top ten. Looked up from germline, CDR1 is MNHEY and CDR2 is SMNVEV (reference sequence). Trimming cost V 3 bases and J 4 bases, with 12 bases left between them. CDR3 length: 14 residues. Cohorts were determined from participant-reported clinical history.

The sequencing sample was made of PBMCs or T cells enriched from blood (not recorded which). This chain links TRBV27 with TRBJ1-2, with D hard to call. The source of this sequence is a woman aged 55-70 years with acute COVID-19. The CDR3, as DNA: TGTGCCAGCAGTTTCGGTACAGTTGGCTATGGCTACACCTTC. Amino acids: CASSFGTVGYGYTF.